This TCR beta chain appears in the sequencing data of a study of T cells after posttransplantation cyclophosphamide. A marrow graft followed busulfan-fludarabine conditioning, with cyclophosphamide on days +3 and +4. The study's findings and limits: Recipient CMV seropositivity and CMV reactivation strongly tracked TRB clonality. Later blood repertoires were often dominated by clones from the donor CD8+ memory compartment. TRB overlap between skin or GI tissue T cells and blood was limited.

The method was immunoSEQ multiplex PCR; TCRdb's version includes in-frame clones alone and lacks a portion of them. The table lists roughly 8,000 clones, with no singletons. This clone was counted many times. No antigen is known for it. There are 20 residues in the CDR3. Trimming removed 7 bases from V and 8 bases from J; junction bases left unmatched: 22. In germline, CDR1 is LNHDA, CDR2 SQIVND (reference sequence). The V gene is TRBV19, the J gene TRBJ2-6; 11 bases are a match to TRBD1. This TCR derives from a young adult male patient who received an allogeneic stem cell transplant from an unrelated donor, was CMV-positive, and had acute and chronic GVHD. The graft donor may account for some of the T cells. Sequenced material: PBMCs, taken after an allogeneic stem cell transplant with post-transplant cyclophosphamide. DNA for the CDR3: TGTGCCAGTACCCGTGAGGGTAGTGGACAGGGGGCTATCCTCCCCAACGTCCTGACTTTC. Protein sequence: CASTREGSGQGAILPNVLTF.